This T cell receptor (beta chain) comes out of a study of radiotherapy plus CTLA-4 blockade in lung cancer. Findings of the study overall: Blood TCR clones of tumor origin expanded after radiotherapy plus ipilimumab.

In chemo-refractory metastatic non-small-cell lung cancer, patients got ipilimumab CTLA-4 blockade together with focal radiation. Repertoires were generated with immunoSEQ multiplex PCR, while TCRdb's copy carries only in-frame clones and drops some. Here the sample spans under 50,000 clones, about four fifths being singletons. Germline V gives CDR1 MGHRA, CDR2 YSYEKL. J was trimmed by 2 bases and V by 0 bases; bases with no gene match: 5. CDR3 length: 16 amino acids. Details on this clone: The antigen is unknown.

The source material was peripheral blood, sampled from a patient treated with radiotherapy plus ipilimumab. The TCR was taken from a human donor with non-small cell lung cancer that progressed on radiotherapy plus ipilimumab. The chain joins TRBV4-1 to TRBJ2-5, with 8 bases that match TRBD2. The CDR3 DNA follows: TGCGCCAGCAGCCAAGAGGGCGGGGGGCTTCAAGAGACCCAGTACTTC. Amino acid sequence: CASSQEGGGLQETQYF.